This T cell receptor beta chain was obtained from a study of human thymus T cells. Study-wide points: Reports from related research described highly overlapping thymic repertoires among unrelated individuals.

Profiling relied on immunoSEQ multiplex PCR, and the TCRdb table lists in-frame clones only, not all of them. The sample lists under 95,000 clones, around 95% occurring once. Thymus pieces cut out during corrective heart surgery were the tissue that was used. Trimming removed 1 base at V and 4 bases at J, with 5 bases between. CDR3 length: 13 amino acids. Germline CDR1 reads MGHRA; CDR2 reads YSYEKL. To note about this clone: The antigen remains unidentified.

The chain is built from TRBV4-1 and TRBJ2-1; D is undetermined. The clonotype originates from a girl younger than two with a congenital heart defect but otherwise immunologically healthy. The specimen sequenced was thymus tissue. The CDR3: CASSQVGYNEQFF. The CDR3 DNA is TGCGCCAGCAGCCAAGTGGGTTACAATGAGCAGTTCTTC.